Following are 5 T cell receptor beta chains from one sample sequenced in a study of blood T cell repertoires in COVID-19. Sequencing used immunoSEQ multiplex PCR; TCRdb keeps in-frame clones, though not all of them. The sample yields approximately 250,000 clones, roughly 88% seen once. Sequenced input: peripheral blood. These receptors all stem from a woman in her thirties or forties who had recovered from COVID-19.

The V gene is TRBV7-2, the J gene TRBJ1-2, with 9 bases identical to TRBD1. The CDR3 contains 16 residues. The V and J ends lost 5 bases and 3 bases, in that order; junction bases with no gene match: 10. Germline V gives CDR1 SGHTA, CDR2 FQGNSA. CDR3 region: CASSRFTGGADYGYTF. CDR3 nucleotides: TGTGCCAGCAGCAGATTTACAGGGGGCGCAGACTATGGCTACACCTTC.

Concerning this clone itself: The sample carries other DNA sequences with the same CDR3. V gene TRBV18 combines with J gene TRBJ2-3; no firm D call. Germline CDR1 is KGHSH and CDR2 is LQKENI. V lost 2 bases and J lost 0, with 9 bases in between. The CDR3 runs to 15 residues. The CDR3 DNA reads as TGTGCCAGCTCACCAAACAGAGACAGCACAGATACGCAGTATTTT. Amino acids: CASSPNRDSTDTQYF.

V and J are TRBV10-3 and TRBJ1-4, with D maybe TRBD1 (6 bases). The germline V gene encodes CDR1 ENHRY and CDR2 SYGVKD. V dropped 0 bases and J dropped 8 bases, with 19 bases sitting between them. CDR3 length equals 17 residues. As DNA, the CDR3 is TGTGCCATCAGTGAGTCGACTCAGGCAGGGGTCGGGGAAAAACTGTTTTTT. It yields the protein CAISESTQAGVGEKLFF.

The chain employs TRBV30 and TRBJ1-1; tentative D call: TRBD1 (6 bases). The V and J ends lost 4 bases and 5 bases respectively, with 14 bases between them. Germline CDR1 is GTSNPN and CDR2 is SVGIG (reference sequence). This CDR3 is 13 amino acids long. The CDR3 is CAWTMTGGTEAFF. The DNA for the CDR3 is TGTGCCTGGACAATGACAGGCGGAACTGAAGCTTTCTTT.

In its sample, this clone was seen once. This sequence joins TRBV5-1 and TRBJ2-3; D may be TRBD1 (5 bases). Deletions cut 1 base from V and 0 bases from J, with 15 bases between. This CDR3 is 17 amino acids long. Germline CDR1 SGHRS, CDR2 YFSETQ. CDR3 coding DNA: TGCGCCAGCAGCTTGTTGGACAAAAAGTTTAGCACAGATACGCAGTATTTT. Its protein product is CASSLLDKKFSTDTQYF.